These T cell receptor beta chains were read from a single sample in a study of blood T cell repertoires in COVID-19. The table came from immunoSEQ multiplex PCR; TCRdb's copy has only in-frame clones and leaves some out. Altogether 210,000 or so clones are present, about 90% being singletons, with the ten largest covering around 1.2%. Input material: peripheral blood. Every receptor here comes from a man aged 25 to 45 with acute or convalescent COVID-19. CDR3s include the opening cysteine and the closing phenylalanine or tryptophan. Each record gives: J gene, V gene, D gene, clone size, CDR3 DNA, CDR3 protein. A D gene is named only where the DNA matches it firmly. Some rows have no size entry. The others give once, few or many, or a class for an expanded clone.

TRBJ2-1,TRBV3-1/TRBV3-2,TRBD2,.,TGTGCCAGCAGCCAACAAGCGGGAGGCCAAAGTGAGCAGTTCTTC,CASSQQAGGQSEQFF
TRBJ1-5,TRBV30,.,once,TGTGCCTGGGCGCGGGATAACAATCAGCCCCAGCATTTT,CAWARDNNQPQHF
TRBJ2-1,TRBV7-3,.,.,TGTGCCAGCAGCTTAAGTAGGGGGACCATGACGAGATTAAGCTCCTACAATGAGCAGTTCTTC,CASSLSRGTMTRLSSYNEQFF
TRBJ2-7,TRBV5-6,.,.,TGTGCCAGCAGCTTGGTGGCAACCACGACCTACGAGCAGTACTTC,CASSLVATTTYEQYF
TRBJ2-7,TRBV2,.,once,TGTGCCAGCAGTTTACCCGGGGACAGCGGGTTCTTTTTC,CASSLPGDSGFFF
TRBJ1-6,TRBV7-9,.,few,TGTGCCAGCAGCTCGGGCGGCAGGGAGGGATCACCCCTCCACTTT,CASSSGGREGSPLHF
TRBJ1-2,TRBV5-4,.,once,TGTGCCAGCAGCTTGGGACAGGCCAAATGGGACGGCTACACCTTC,CASSLGQAKWDGYTF
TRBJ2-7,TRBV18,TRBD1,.,TGTGCCAGCTCACAACCGGGACAGGGGATCTACGAGCAGTACTTC,CASSQPGQGIYEQYF
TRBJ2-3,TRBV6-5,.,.,TGTGCCAGCAGGCCGGGACTCCGATTCACAGATACGCAGTATTTT,CASRPGLRFTDTQYF
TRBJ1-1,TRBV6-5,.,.,TGTGCCAGCAGTTACTCGATATCCGGGGGTACTGAAGCTTTCTTT,CASSYSISGGTEAFF
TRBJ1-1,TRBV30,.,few,TGTGCCTGGAGTGTTGTCAGAGAAGCTTTCTTT,CAWSVVREAFF
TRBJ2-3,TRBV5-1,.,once,TGCGCCAGCAGCTTGAACTTACAGGTGACGGGTCTGTCGGATACGCAGTATTTT,CASSLNLQVTGLSDTQYF
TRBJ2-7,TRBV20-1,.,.,TGCAGTGCAATAGCGGCCTACGAGCAGTACTTC,CSAIAAYEQYF
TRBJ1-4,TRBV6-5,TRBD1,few,TGTGCCAGCAACTCAGGGGGCTATGAAAAACTGTTTTTT,CASNSGGYEKLFF
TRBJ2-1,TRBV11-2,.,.,TGTGCCAGCAGCTCCGGGACACTCTATGAGCAGTTCTTC,CASSSGTLYEQFF
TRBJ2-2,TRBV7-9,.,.,TGTGCCAGCAGCTTAGGCGGAACGAACACCGGGGAGCTGTTTTTT,CASSLGGTNTGELFF
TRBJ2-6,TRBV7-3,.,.,TGTGCCAGCAGCCTCCTTTCGAGCTCTGGGGCCAACGTCCTGACTTTC,CASSLLSSSGANVLTF
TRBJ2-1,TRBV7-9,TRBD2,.,TGTGCCAGCAGCTCTCTCCAGGGACTAGCGCTAAGCTCCTACAATGAGCAGTTCTTC,CASSSLQGLALSSYNEQFF
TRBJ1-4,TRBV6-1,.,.,TGTGCCAGCAGTGAAATTGGCAGGAAGAATGAAAAACTGTTTTTT,CASSEIGRKNEKLFF
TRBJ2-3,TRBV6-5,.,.,TGTGCCAGCAGTTCCAGCCCGGGACAAGATACGCAGTATTTT,CASSSSPGQDTQYF
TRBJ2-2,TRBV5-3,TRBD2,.,TGTGCCAGAAGCACGGCTAGCGGGAGATCAACCGGGGAGCTGTTTTTT,CARSTASGRSTGELFF
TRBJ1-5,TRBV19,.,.,TGTGCCAGTAGTCTCGCAGGGTATTATAGCAATCAGCCCCAGCATTTT,CASSLAGYYSNQPQHF
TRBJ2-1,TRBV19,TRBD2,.,TGTGCCAGTAGGCGGGCTAGCGGAGGCTCCTACAATGAGCAGTTCTTC,CASRRASGGSYNEQFF
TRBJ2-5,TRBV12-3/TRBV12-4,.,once,TGTGCCAGCAGGTCCCGCCAAACAGGGCCCCAGTACTTC,CASRSRQTGPQYF
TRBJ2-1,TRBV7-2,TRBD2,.,TGTGCCAGCAGCTTACGCGATAGCGGGAGGAGTGAGCAGTTCTTC,CASSLRDSGRSEQFF
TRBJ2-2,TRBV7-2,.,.,TGTGCCAGCAGCCCGATCCTGCGGTACACCGGGGAGCTGTTTTTT,CASSPILRYTGELFF
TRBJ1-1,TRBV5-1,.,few,TGCGCCAGCAGCTTGACGGGGGAGACTGAAGCTTTCTTT,CASSLTGETEAFF
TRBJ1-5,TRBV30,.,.,TGTGCCTGGAGTGTACAGGGCAGGGGCGGTCAGCCCCAGCATTTT,CAWSVQGRGGQPQHF
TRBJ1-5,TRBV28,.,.,TGTGCCAGCAGGAGTAGCAATCAGCCCCAGCATTTT,CASRSSNQPQHF
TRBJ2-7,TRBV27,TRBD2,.,TGTGCCAGCAGTTTAAGGAAGGGGACTAGCAAGGGGGAAGACGAGCAGTACTTC,CASSLRKGTSKGEDEQYF
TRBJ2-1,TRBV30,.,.,TGTGCCTGGAGTGTCGCGAATGAGCAGTTCTTC,CAWSVANEQFF
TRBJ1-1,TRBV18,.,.,TGTGCCAGCTCACGGGCCCCCGGGATGAACACTGAAGCTTTCTTT,CASSRAPGMNTEAFF
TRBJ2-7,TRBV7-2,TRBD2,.,TGTGCCAGCAGCCCCGGGCTAGCGGGTAGGGAGCAGTACTTC,CASSPGLAGREQYF
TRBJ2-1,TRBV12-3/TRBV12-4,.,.,TGTGCCAGCAGTCTCCGTAACAATGAGCAGTTCTTC,CASSLRNNEQFF
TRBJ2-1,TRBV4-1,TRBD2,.,TGCGCCAGCAGCCGGACCTTAGCGGGGGGGCCGTTTAATGAGCAGTTCTTC,CASSRTLAGGPFNEQFF
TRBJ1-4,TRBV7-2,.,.,TGTGCCAGCAGCTTAGGCGGGGCGGGAAATGAAAAACTGTTTTTT,CASSLGGAGNEKLFF
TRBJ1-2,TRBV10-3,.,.,TGTGCCACCCGGAGAGGGAGGGCGAACTATGGCTACACCTTC,CATRRGRANYGYTF
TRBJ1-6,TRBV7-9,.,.,TGTGCCAGCAGCTTAGCCCCCCGGGAATATAATTCACCCCTCCACTTT,CASSLAPREYNSPLHF
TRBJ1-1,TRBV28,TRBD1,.,TGTGCCAGCACCTCGACAGGGAGGAACACTGAAGCTTTCTTT,CASTSTGRNTEAFF
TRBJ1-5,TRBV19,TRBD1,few,TGTGCCAGCTCGACAGGGAATGGGGCTAGCAATCAGCCCCAGCATTTT,CASSTGNGASNQPQHF
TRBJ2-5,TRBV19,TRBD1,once,TGTGCCAGTAGTATTCCGGGACAGGGCGTGGTGACCCAGTACTTC,CASSIPGQGVVTQYF
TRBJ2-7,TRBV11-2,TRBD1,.,TGTGCCAGCAGCATCCGGGACAGGGGTACTTACGAGCAGTACTTC,CASSIRDRGTYEQYF
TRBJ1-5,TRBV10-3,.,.,TGTGCCATCAGTGAGAAACCTCACTCCAAGAGGAATAGCAATCAGCCCCAGCATTTT,CAISEKPHSKRNSNQPQHF
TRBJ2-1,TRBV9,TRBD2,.,TGTGCCAGCAGCGAACGAGGGGGACTAGCACTTTCCAATGAGCAGTTCTTC,CASSERGGLALSNEQFF
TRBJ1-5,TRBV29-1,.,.,TGCAGCGTTGAAGTTGTCGGGACTAATCAGCCCCAGCATTTT,CSVEVVGTNQPQHF
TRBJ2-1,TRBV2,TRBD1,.,TGTGCCAGCAGAGATCGACAGGGCCACAATGAGCAGTTCTTC,CASRDRQGHNEQFF
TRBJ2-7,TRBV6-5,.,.,TGTGCCAGCAGTTATTCCGGGACACCCTACGAGCAGTACTTC,CASSYSGTPYEQYF
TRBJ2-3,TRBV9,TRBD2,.,TGTGCCAGCAGCGTATCCAGCGGGAGGACCCCGGGCACAGATACGCAGTATTTT,CASSVSSGRTPGTDTQYF
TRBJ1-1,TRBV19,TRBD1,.,TGTGCCAGTAGTCCCGAGACAGGGAGAGGCACTGAAGCTTTCTTT,CASSPETGRGTEAFF
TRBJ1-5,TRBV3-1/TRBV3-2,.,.,TGTGCCAGCAGCCCACAGGGATTTAGCAATCAGCCCCAGCATTTT,CASSPQGFSNQPQHF